This T cell receptor (beta chain) was obtained from a study of blood T cell repertoires in COVID-19. Study summary: Material from acute and convalescent COVID-19 was sourced from the United States, Italy and Spain.

TCRdb keeps only in-frame clones here, not all; method: immunoSEQ multiplex PCR. Of a few hundred thousand clones in the sample, roughly 90% are singletons; the top ten hold about 2%. The clonotype was recovered from a woman between 45 and 65 years old with acute or convalescent COVID-19. Sequencing was performed on peripheral blood.

CDR3 sequence reads: CAGTSGSPGWEQYF. CDR3 coding DNA: TGCGCCGGGACTAGCGGGAGCCCGGGGTGGGAGCAGTACTTC. The rearrangement joins TRBV10-2 to TRBJ2-7; 14 bases map to TRBD2. The V gene end was trimmed by 11 bases and the J gene end by 7 bases; junction bases not matched to a gene: 10. CDR3 size: 14 residues. The germline CDR1 and CDR2 sequences are WSHSY and SAAADI.